Shown below are 22 T cell receptor beta chains from a single sample sequenced in a study of T cell responses to AZD1222 COVID-19 vaccine. Libraries were prepared by immunoSEQ multiplex PCR; TCRdb keeps only in-frame clonotypes and omits some of them. The data contain 75,000 to 90,000 clones, approximately 82% of them singletons. The sample in question was peripheral blood, obtained on day 0 of AZD1222 vaccination. The source is an adult in good health.

The chain is built from TRBV28 and TRBJ2-7, with 16 bases aligning to TRBD2. Germline V gene lookup returns CDR1 MDHEN and CDR2 SYDVKM. Trimming at V came to 5 bases and at J to 5 bases, leaving 6 bases not matched to a gene. The CDR3 consists of 16 residues. As DNA, the CDR3 is TGTGCCAGCAGTCCTGGGACTAGCGGGAGGGCCCACGAGCAGTACTTC. This translates into CASSPGTSGRAHEQYF.

V and J are TRBV29-1 and TRBJ2-7; possible D gene TRBD1, 6 bases. Trimming stripped 7 bases from V and 2 bases from J, with 15 bases between. Germline values: CDR1 SQVTM, CDR2 ANQGSEA. The length of the CDR3 is 13 residues. The CDR3 sequence is CSAEEGGTYEQYF. The CDR3 coding sequence is TGCAGCGCCGAGGAAGGGGGAACCTACGAGCAGTACTTC.

The chain has TRBV18 and TRBJ1-5; D is undetermined. The germline CDR1 and CDR2 sequences are KGHSH and LQKENI. This CDR3 has 13 residues. V lost 6 bases and J 3 bases, leaving 9 bases between the germline ends. CDR3 amino acids: CASSPGSNQPQHF. The CDR3 DNA reads as TGTGCCAGCTCGCCGGGATCCAATCAGCCCCAGCATTTT.

This rearrangement joins TRBV6-2 or TRBV6-3 to TRBJ2-4; 8 nucleotides align to TRBD2. The germline gives CDR1 MNHEY, CDR2 SVGEGT. This CDR3 region has 14 residues. Trimming removed 6 bases from V and 3 bases from J; junction bases left unmatched: 4. This chain's CDR3 is CASSLTSGKNIQYF. As DNA, the CDR3 is TGTGCCAGCAGCCTAACTAGCGGCAAAAACATTCAGTACTTC.

This clone has only a few counts. The chain has TRBV7-9 and TRBJ2-3; 12 bases align to TRBD2. Germline assignment: CDR1 SEHNR and CDR2 FQNEAQ (reference sequence). The CDR3 runs 17 residues. Unmatched junction bases numbered 5, after V lost 3 bases and J lost 1 base. CDR3: CASSFGLAGLGTDTQYF. CDR3 nucleotide sequence: TGTGCCAGCAGCTTCGGACTAGCGGGACTGGGCACAGATACGCAGTATTTT.

This clone was detected once. The rearrangement joins TRBV6-2 or TRBV6-3 to TRBJ2-7; 9 nucleotides match TRBD1. The CDR3 has 16 residues. Germline CDR1 MNHEY, CDR2 SVGEGT. V shed 5 bases, J shed 4 bases, and the junction held 12 bases outside the gene matches. CDR3 DNA sequence: TGTGCCAGCAGTCCAAGGACAGGGGCAGTGCTATACGAGCAGTACTTC. Amino acids: CASSPRTGAVLYEQYF.

The V call is TRBV7-9, the J call TRBJ1-2; the D is unclear. CDR3 length: 12 residues. Trimming pared 1 base from V and 8 bases from J, leaving 8 bases between. Germline CDR1 reads SEHNR; CDR2 reads FQNEAQ (reference sequence). For the CDR3, the DNA is TGTGCCAGCAGCTTAGAAGGAGCAGGCTACACCTTC. As protein: CASSLEGAGYTF.

The V gene is TRBV15, the J gene TRBJ1-4, with D unclear. The CDR3 covers 13 residues. Germline values: CDR1 LNHNV, CDR2 YYDKDF (reference sequence). The germline V and J ends were trimmed by 1 base and 4 bases, with 4 bases remaining between them. The CDR3: CATSRAINEKLFF. The CDR3 region has the DNA TGTGCCACCAGCAGAGCCATTAATGAAAAACTGTTTTTT.

The CDR3 is CASSLGEWTGGNYGYTF. The CDR3 coding sequence is TGCGCCAGCAGCTTGGGTGAGTGGACAGGCGGCAACTATGGCTACACCTTC. The chain carries TRBV5-1 and TRBJ1-2, with 7 bases fitting TRBD1. V shed 0 bases, J shed 2 bases, and the junction held 10 bases outside the gene matches. The CDR3 contains 17 residues. The germline CDR1 and CDR2 sequences are SGHRS and YFSETQ.

This chain joins TRBV7-2 and TRBJ2-3, with a possible D match to TRBD1 (5 bases). The V end lost 3 bases, the J end lost 4 bases, and 23 bases lay between the germline ends. This CDR3 comprises 18 residues. From germline, CDR1 is SGHTA and CDR2 FQGNSA. The CDR3 nucleotides read TGTGCCAGCAGCTTCGCCCCCACAGGCTTAGGTAGATCAGATACGCAGTATTTT. Translating it yields CASSFAPTGLGRSDTQYF.

The chain joins TRBV21-1 to TRBJ2-3; the table calls TRBD2, which could not be checked here. TRBV21-1 is termed a pseudogene. The length of the CDR3 is 13 residues. For the CDR3, the DNA is TGTGCCAGCGCGCGGGGGCCCACAGATACGCAGTATTTT. Its translation is CASARGPTDTQYF.

Only one count was recorded for this clone. The chain is built from TRBV2 and TRBJ2-1, with 12 positions matching TRBD2. CDR3 size: 17 residues. V lost 4 bases and J lost 7; bases outside the gene matches: 11. CDR1 and CDR2 from the germline V gene are SNHLY and FYNNEI. CDR3 amino acids: CASSALAGGFLGNEQFF. The CDR3, as DNA: TGTGCCAGCAGTGCCCTAGCGGGAGGGTTTTTGGGGAATGAGCAGTTCTTC. The full variable domain, completed using reference TRBV2 and TRBJ2-1, is EPEVTQTPSHQVTQMGQEVILRCVPISNHLYFYWYRQILGQKVEFLVSFYNNEISEKSEIFDDQFSVERPDGSNFTLKIRSTKLEDSAMYFCASSALAGGFLGNEQFFGPGTRLTVL.

In this sample, this clone turned up a few times. The chain employs TRBV18 and TRBJ1-2; D is undetermined. CDR3 length equals 16 residues. Trimming shortened V by 1 base and J by 4 bases, and 16 bases separated the two germline ends. The V gene's germline CDR1 is KGHSH and CDR2 LQKENI. In DNA form, the CDR3 reads TGTGCCAGCTCACCACTAGGCAGGCGGGAGACCTATGGCTACACCTTC. Its translation: CASSPLGRRETYGYTF.

V gene TRBV28 combines with J gene TRBJ1-4, with no clear D. This CDR3 is built from 12 residues. Trimming removed 5 bases at V and 3 bases at J, with 4 bases between. CDR1 is MDHEN, CDR2 SYDVKM, per germline. CDR3 amino acids: CASSPPNEKLFF. CDR3 DNA sequence: TGTGCCAGCAGTCCCCCTAATGAAAAACTGTTTTTT.

V is TRBV6-5 and J is TRBJ2-7, with 12 positions matching TRBD2. The CDR3 runs to 15 residues. Germline lookup yields CDR1 MNHEY and CDR2 SVGAGI. V shed 4 bases and J 3 bases; nucleotides not matched to a gene: 4. The CDR3 coding sequence is TGTGCCAGCAGTTGGACTAGCGGGGTGTACTACGAGCAGTACTTC. It yields the protein CASSWTSGVYYEQYF.

CDR3 loop: CASSIPKSSSGANVLTF. The CDR3 region has the DNA TGTGCCAGCAGCATACCGAAATCTAGCTCTGGGGCCAACGTCCTGACTTTC. This rearrangement joins TRBV5-4 to TRBJ2-6; D is unclear. Per germline, CDR1 SGHNT and CDR2 YYREEE (reference sequence). The CDR3 is 17 residues long. Deletions cut 4 bases from V and 0 bases from J, with 14 bases between.

The chain has TRBV10-1 and TRBJ2-2; TRBD1 agrees at 9 bases. With 2 bases clipped from V and 5 bases from J, the junction kept 6 bases outside the gene matches. Germline assignment: CDR1 WNHNN and CDR2 SYGVQD (reference sequence). The CDR3 sequence is 16 residues long. The DNA of the CDR3 is TGCGCCAGCAGTGAGCCGGGACAGGGTACGACCGGGGAGCTGTTTTTT. Translating gives CASSEPGQGTTGELFF.

The chain recombines TRBV7-2 with TRBJ2-3; 8 nucleotides line up with TRBD1. The germline V gene has CDR1 SGHTA and CDR2 FQGNSA. J gave up 3 bases and V 8 bases, and 1 base lay outside the gene matches. The length of the CDR3 is 12 residues. CDR3 DNA sequence: TGTGCCAGCCGACAGGGGACAGATACGCAGTATTTT. Its translation is CASRQGTDTQYF.

The chain has TRBV10-3 and TRBJ2-3; TRBD2 is a possible D gene (5 bases). The CDR3 has 15 residues. The germline gives CDR1 ENHRY, CDR2 SYGVKD. Deletions cut 2 bases from V and 0 bases from J, with 9 bases between. The CDR3 region is CAISEKWESTDTQYF. In DNA form, the CDR3 reads TGTGCCATCAGTGAGAAGTGGGAGAGCACAGATACGCAGTATTTT.

The chain uses TRBV18 and TRBJ1-2, with D hard to call. With 2 bases removed from V and 4 bases from J, the gap between germline ends came to 11 bases. Germline CDR1 KGHSH, CDR2 LQKENI. The CDR3 has 14 residues. The CDR3 DNA reads as TGTGCCAGCTCACCAGGCGAGGGTGCCTATGGCTACACCTTC. Protein product: CASSPGEGAYGYTF.

The J gene is TRBJ2-1, the V gene TRBV28; D might be TRBD1 (6 bases). Germline CDR1 reads MDHEN; CDR2 reads SYDVKM. The CDR3 is 14 residues long. The ends were cut back, 6 bases at V and 0 bases at J, with 9 bases in the middle. CDR3 in amino acids: CASRVTGSYNEQFF. DNA for the CDR3: TGTGCCAGCAGGGTGACAGGCTCCTACAATGAGCAGTTCTTC.

The chain has TRBV5-1 and TRBJ1-2; the D is unclear. The CDR3 runs to 16 residues. V was cut by 7 bases and J by 8 bases, with 27 bases left in between. Germline CDR1 reads SGHRS; CDR2 reads YFSETQ. Here the CDR3 reads CASGNQPGPSAGGYTF. In DNA, the CDR3 is TGCGCCAGCGGGAACCAGCCGGGCCCCAGTGCGGGAGGCTACACCTTC.